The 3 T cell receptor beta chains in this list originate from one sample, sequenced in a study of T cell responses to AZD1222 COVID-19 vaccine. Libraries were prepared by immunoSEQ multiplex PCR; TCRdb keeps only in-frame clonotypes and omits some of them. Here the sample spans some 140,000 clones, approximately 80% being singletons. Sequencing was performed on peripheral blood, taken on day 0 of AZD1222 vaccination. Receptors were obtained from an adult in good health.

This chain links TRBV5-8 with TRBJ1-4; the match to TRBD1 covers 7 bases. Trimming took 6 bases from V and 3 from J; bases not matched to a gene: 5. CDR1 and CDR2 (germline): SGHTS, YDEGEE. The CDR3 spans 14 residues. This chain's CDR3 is CASNDRASNEKLFF. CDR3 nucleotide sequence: TGTGCCAGCAACGACAGGGCTTCTAATGAAAAACTGTTTTTT.

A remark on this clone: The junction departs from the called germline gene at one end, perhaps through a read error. The CDR3 nucleotides are TGTGCTAGCAGCCCACAGGGGAACCAAGAGACCCAGTACTTC. This encodes CASSPQGNQETQYF. The rearrangement uses TRBV7-7 and TRBJ2-5; 7 bases line up with TRBD1. The germline CDR1 and CDR2 sequences are SSHAT and FNYEAQ (reference sequence). The CDR3 consists of 14 residues. The whole variable domain, filled in from reference TRBV7-7 and TRBJ2-5, reads GAGVSQSPRYKVTKRGQDVTLRCDPISSHATLYWYQQALGQGPEFLTYFNYEAQPDKSGLPSDRFSAERPEGSISTLTIQRTEQRDSAMYRCASSPQGNQETQYFGPGTRLLVL.

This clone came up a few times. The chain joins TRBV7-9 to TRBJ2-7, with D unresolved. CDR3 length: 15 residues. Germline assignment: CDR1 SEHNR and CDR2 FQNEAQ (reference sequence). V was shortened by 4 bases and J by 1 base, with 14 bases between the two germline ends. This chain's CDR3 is CASSSSGPISYEQYF. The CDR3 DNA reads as TGTGCCAGCAGCTCCTCCGGGCCCATATCCTACGAGCAGTACTTC. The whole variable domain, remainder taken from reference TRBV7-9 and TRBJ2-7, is DTGVSQNPRHKITKRGQNVTFRCDPISEHNRLYWYRQTLGQGPEFLTYFQNEAQLEKSRLLSDRFSAERPKGSFSTLEIQRTEQGDSAMYLCASSSSGPISYEQYFGPGTRLTVT.